Each of the 13 T cell receptor beta chains below was sequenced from the same sample in a study of breast tumors, draining lymph nodes, adjacent tissues. Breast cancer patients provided tissue from their axillary draining lymph nodes. TCRdb used MiXCR to reprocess the multiplex PCR reads, holding one entry per CDR3 protein. The profile covers more than 200,000 distinct CDR3 sequences, with roughly 30% appearing a single time and more than 1.3% taken by the ten largest. The sequencing input was axillary lymph node tissue. The receptors derive from a female donor with breast cancer. Some clones in this sample may be carry-over from other donors' samples.

Only a few counts were recorded for this clonotype. Possible read error: a much larger clone is one base away. V is TRBV9 and J is TRBJ2-1, with 7 nucleotides matching TRBD2. Germline CDR1 is SGDLS and CDR2 is YYNGEE. The CDR3 spans 14 residues. The CDR3 protein is CASSGIAGNNEQSF. CDR3 sequence (DNA): TGTGCCAGCAGCGGAATAGCGGGTAACAATGAGCAGTCCTTC.

This clonotype was counted at least ten times. This rearrangement joins TRBV5-1 to TRBJ2-7; 7 nucleotides match TRBD2. This CDR3 is built from 15 residues. Germline-derived CDR1 and CDR2 are SGHRS and YFSETQ. V was clipped by 5 bases and J by 1 base; unmatched bases: 9. CDR3 bases: TGCGCCAGCAGTTTTAGCGGGTCCCGATCCTACGAGCAGTACTTC. Translated: CASSFSGSRSYEQYF.

This chain links TRBV20-1 with TRBJ2-5; no firm D call. The CDR3 runs to 14 residues. The germline gives CDR1 DFQATT, CDR2 SNEGSKA (reference sequence). With 0 bases removed from V and 5 bases from J, the gap between germline ends came to 13 bases. DNA for the CDR3: TGCAGTGCTAGAGAAGGGCCGGCCTACGAGACCCAGTACTTC. Translating it yields CSAREGPAYETQYF.

This clonotype has at least ten counts. The chain has TRBV2 and TRBJ2-7; 7 nucleotides line up with TRBD1. The CDR3 is 11 amino acids. CDR1 SNHLY and CDR2 FYNNEI come from the germline V gene. Trimming cost V 6 bases and J 6 bases; bases outside gene matches: 2. The CDR3 reads CASSTGVEQYF. The CDR3 nucleotides read TGTGCCAGCAGCACAGGGGTCGAGCAGTACTTC.

The chain links TRBV7-6 to TRBJ2-1; 8 bases line up with TRBD2. The CDR3 sequence is 13 residues long. Germline lookup yields CDR1 SGHVS and CDR2 FNYEAQ. Written as DNA, the CDR3 is TGTGCTACCAGCGGGAGTAGGAACAATGAGCAGTTCTTC. Translated: CATSGSRNNEQFF.

This clonotype occurred many times. V is TRBV25-1 and J is TRBJ1-5, with a possible D match to TRBD1 (5 bases). V was shortened by 4 bases and J by 7 bases, with 14 bases between the two germline ends. CDR1 is MGHDK, CDR2 SYGVNS, per germline. CDR3 length equals 14 residues. The CDR3 sequence: CASSGPRDLQPQHF. The CDR3 DNA sequence: TGTGCCAGCAGTGGCCCCAGGGACCTCCAGCCCCAGCATTTT.

The table lists this clonotype with a count of one. A single base separates this from a much larger clone, so it may be a read error. This chain uses TRBV10-2 with TRBJ1-1; D possibly corresponds to TRBD1 (6 bases). This CDR3 comprises 13 residues. Germline lookup yields CDR1 WSHSY and CDR2 SAAADI. The V and J ends lost 11 bases and 5 bases respectively, with 18 bases between them. The DNA for the CDR3 is TGCGCCGGCAATCCACAGGGCAGGACTGAAGCTTTCTTT. Translation gives CAGNPQGRTEAFF.

Regarding this clonotype: A much bigger clone sits one base away, suggesting this may be a read error. This sequence joins TRBV14 and TRBJ2-1, with TRBD2 as a possible D gene (5 bases). CDR3 length: 16 amino acids. In germline, CDR1 is SGHDN, CDR2 FVKESK. CDR3 sequence (DNA): TGTGCCAGCAGCCAAGCGGGGTCGGGATGGAACAATGCGCAGTTCTTC. Translated, it gives CASSQAGSGWNNAQFF. The full variable domain, in which reference TRBV14 and TRBJ2-1 provide the parts outside the CDR3, is EAGVTQFPSHSVIEKGQTVTLRCDPISGHDNLYWYRRVMGKEIKFLLHFVKESKQDESGMPNNRFLAERTGGTYSTLKVQPAELEDSGVYFCASSQAGSGWNNAQFFGPGTRLTVL.

V and J are TRBV28 and TRBJ1-5; TRBD1 agrees at 8 bases. The CDR3 consists of 15 residues. Per the germline V gene, CDR1 is MDHEN and CDR2 is SYDVKM. Trimming removed 6 bases from V and 7 bases from J; junction bases left unmatched: 11. DNA of the CDR3: TGTGCCAGCAGAGGGGGAGGACAGGGACTACAGCCCCAGCATTTT. Residues: CASRGGGQGLQPQHF.

This chain links TRBV2 with TRBJ2-3; D may be TRBD2 (6 bases). Germline V gene sequence: CDR1 SNHLY, CDR2 FYNNEI. The V gene lost 8 bases and the J gene lost 2 bases, with 20 bases spanning the gap. This CDR3 is built from 16 residues. The CDR3 here is CASRDGRLVYTDTQYF. The CDR3 nucleotides are TGTGCCAGCCGGGACGGACGACTAGTTTACACAGATACGCAGTATTTT. Full variable domain (missing parts from reference TRBV2 and TRBJ2-3): EPEVTQTPSHQVTQMGQEVILRCVPISNHLYFYWYRQILGQKVEFLVSFYNNEISEKSEIFDDQFSVERPDGSNFTLKIRSTKLEDSAMYFCASRDGRLVYTDTQYFGPGTRLTVL.

This clonotype was detected many times. The chain links TRBV19 to TRBJ2-1; 9 nucleotides align to TRBD2. V shed 4 bases, J shed 4 bases, and the junction held 8 bases outside the gene matches. Germline CDR1 is LNHDA and CDR2 is SQIVND (reference sequence). The CDR3 contains 16 residues. CDR3 bases: TGTGCCAGTAGTAGAATGACTAGCGGTGGGTACAATGAGCAGTTCTTC. Translation gives CASSRMTSGGYNEQFF.

This chain connects TRBV25-1 to TRBJ1-1; 7 nucleotides align to TRBD1. V shed 1 base, J shed 6 bases, and the junction held 8 bases outside the gene matches. CDR3 size: 15 residues. CDR1 MGHDK and CDR2 SYGVNS come from the germline V gene. CDR3 protein: CASSESGRGRAEAFF. CDR3 DNA: TGTGCCAGCAGTGAATCGGGCAGGGGGAGGGCTGAAGCTTTCTTT.

The chain joins TRBV15 to TRBJ1-1; D is ambiguous. V dropped 0 bases and J dropped 7 bases, with 12 bases sitting between them. The CDR3 runs to 14 residues. Germline V gives CDR1 LNHNV, CDR2 YYDKDF (reference sequence). The DNA for the CDR3 is TGTGCCACCAGCAGAGATGTGGGTCGCGGTGAAGCTTTCTTT. Its protein is CATSRDVGRGEAFF.